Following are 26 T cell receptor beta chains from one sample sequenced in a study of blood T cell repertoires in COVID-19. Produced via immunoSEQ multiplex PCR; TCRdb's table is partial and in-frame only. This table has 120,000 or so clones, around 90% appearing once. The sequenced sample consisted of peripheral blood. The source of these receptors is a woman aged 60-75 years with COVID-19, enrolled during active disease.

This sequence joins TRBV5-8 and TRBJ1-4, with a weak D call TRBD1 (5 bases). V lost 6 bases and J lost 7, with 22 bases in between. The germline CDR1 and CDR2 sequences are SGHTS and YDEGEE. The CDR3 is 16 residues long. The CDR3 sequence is CASKRGFGSGGEKLFF. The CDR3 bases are TGTGCCAGCAAACGGGGTTTCGGATCGGGGGGTGAAAAACTGTTTTTT. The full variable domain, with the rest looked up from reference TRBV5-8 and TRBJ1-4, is EAGVTQSPTHLIKTRGQQATLRCSPISGHTSVYWYQQALGLGLQFLLWYDEGEERNRGNFPPRFSGRQFPNYSSELNVNALELEDSALYLCASKRGFGSGGEKLFFGSGTQLSVL.

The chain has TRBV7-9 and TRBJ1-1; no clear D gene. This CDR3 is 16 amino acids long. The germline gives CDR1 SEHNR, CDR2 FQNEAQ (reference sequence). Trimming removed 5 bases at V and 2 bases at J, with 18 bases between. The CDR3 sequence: CASSPRGGPKNTEAFF. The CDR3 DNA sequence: TGTGCCAGCAGCCCACGGGGAGGGCCAAAAAACACTGAAGCTTTCTTT.

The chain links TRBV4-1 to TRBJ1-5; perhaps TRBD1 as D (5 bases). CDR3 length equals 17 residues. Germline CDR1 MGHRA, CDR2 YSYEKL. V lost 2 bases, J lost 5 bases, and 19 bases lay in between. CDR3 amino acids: CASSQTLLVRADQPQHF. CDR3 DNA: TGCGCCAGCAGCCAAACCCTTTTAGTCAGGGCGGATCAGCCCCAGCATTTT.

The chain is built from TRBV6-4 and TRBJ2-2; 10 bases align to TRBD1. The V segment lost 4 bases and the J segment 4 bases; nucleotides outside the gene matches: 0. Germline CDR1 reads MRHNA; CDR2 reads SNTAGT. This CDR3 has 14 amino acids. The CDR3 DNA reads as TGTGCCAGCAGTGGGACAGGGGGCACCGGGGAGCTGTTTTTT. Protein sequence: CASSGTGGTGELFF.

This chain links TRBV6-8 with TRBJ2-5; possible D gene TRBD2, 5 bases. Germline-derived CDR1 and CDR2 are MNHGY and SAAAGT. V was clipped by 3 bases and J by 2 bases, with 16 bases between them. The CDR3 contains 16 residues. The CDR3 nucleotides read TGTGCCAGCAGTTATCGGGGTAGCCTGGGGCAAGAGACCCAGTACTTC. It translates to CASSYRGSLGQETQYF.

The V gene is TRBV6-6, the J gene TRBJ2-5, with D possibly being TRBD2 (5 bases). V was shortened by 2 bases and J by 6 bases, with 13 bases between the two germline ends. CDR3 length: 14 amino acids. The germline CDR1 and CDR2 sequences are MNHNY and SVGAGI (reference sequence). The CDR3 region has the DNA TGTGCCAGCAGTTACCCGGGGTACCGGCAGACCCAGTACTTC. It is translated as CASSYPGYRQTQYF.

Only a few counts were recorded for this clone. The CDR3: CASSINLGSRYGYTF. The CDR3 nucleotides read TGTGCCAGTAGTATTAATTTAGGGAGTAGGTATGGCTACACCTTC. The chain is built from TRBV19 and TRBJ1-2; D is undetermined. CDR1 and CDR2 from the germline V gene are LNHDA and SQIVND (reference sequence). The V end lost 3 bases, the J end lost 5 bases, and 16 bases lay between the germline ends. This CDR3 is built from 15 residues.

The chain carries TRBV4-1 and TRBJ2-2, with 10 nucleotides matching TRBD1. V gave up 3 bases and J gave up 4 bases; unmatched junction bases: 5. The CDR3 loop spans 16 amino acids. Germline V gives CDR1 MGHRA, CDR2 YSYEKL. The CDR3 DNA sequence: TGCGCCAGCAGCCAGTCCGGGACAGGGGTCACCGGGGAGCTGTTTTTT. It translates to CASSQSGTGVTGELFF.

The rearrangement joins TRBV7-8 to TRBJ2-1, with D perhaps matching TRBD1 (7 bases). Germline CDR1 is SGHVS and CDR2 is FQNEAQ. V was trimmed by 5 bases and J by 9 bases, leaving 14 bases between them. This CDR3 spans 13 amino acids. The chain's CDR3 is CASSPQQGGEQFF. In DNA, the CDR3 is TGTGCCAGCAGCCCCCAGCAGGGGGGTGAGCAGTTCTTC.

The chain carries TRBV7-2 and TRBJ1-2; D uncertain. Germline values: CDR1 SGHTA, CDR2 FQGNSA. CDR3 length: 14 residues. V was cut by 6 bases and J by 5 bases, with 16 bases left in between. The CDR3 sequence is CASRVPGRPYGYTF. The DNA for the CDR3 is TGTGCCAGCAGGGTTCCGGGGAGACCGTATGGCTACACCTTC.

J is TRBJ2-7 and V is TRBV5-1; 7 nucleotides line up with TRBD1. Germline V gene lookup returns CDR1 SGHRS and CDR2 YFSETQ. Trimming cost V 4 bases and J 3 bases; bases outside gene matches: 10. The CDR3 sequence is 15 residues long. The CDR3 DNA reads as TGCGCCAGCAGCACCCGACAGGGCTTGGACTACGAGCAGTACTTC. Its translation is CASSTRQGLDYEQYF.

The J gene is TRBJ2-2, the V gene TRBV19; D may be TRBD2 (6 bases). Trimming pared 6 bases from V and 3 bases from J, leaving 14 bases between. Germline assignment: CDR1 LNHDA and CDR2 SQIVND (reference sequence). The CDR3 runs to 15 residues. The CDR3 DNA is TGTGCCAGTAGGGGGGACTCTATATACACCGGGGAGCTGTTTTTT. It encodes CASRGDSIYTGELFF.

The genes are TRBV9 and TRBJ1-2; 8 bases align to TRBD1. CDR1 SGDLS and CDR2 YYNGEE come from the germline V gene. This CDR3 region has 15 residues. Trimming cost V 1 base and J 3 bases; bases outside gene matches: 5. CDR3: CASSVFQGAHYGYTF. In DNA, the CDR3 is TGTGCCAGCAGCGTATTTCAGGGGGCGCACTATGGCTACACCTTC.

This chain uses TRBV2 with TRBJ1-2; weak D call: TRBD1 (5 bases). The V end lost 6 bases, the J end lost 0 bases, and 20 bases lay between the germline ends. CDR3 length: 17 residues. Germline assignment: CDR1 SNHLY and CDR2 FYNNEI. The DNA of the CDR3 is TGTGCCAGCAGCCCCCTTATTATTTCGGGGGCTAACTATGGCTACACCTTC. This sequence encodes CASSPLIISGANYGYTF.

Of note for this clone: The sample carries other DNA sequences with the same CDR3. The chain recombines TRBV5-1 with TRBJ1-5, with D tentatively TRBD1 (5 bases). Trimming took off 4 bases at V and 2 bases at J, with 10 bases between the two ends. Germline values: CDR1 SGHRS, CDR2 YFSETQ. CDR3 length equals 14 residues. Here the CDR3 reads CASSLGGGNQPQHF. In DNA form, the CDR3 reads TGCGCCAGCAGCCTCGGGGGGGGCAATCAGCCCCAGCATTTT.

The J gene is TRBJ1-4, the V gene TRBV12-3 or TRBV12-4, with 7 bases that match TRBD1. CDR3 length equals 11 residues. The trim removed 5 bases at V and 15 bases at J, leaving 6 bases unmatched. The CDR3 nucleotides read TGTGCCAGCAGTACCGACAGGGAATTGTTTTTT. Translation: CASSTDRELFF.

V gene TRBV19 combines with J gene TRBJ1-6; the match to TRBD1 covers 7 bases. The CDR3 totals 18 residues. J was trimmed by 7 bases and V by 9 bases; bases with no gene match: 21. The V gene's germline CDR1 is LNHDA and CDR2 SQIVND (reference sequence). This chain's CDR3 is CASQLWATGTAANSPLHF. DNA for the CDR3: TGTGCCAGCCAACTTTGGGCGACGGGGACAGCCGCGAATTCACCCCTCCACTTT.

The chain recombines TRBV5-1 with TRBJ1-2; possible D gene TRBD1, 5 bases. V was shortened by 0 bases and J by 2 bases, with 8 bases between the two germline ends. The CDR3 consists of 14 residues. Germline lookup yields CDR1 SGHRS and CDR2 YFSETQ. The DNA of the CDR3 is TGCGCCAGCAGCTTGGGGGGCGGCAACTATGGCTACACCTTC. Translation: CASSLGGGNYGYTF.

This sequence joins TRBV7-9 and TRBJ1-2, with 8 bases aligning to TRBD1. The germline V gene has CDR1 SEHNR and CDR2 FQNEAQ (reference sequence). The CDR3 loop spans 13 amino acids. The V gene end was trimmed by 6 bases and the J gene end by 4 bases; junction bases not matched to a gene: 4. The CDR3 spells CASRPGGGYGYTF. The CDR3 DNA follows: TGTGCCAGCAGACCAGGGGGCGGCTATGGCTACACCTTC.

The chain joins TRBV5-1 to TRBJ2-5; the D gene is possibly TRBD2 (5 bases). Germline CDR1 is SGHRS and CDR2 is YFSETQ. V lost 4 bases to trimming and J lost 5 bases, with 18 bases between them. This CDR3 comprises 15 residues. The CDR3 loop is CASSPHRTGGETQYF. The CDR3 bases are TGCGCCAGCAGCCCCCACCGGACTGGCGGTGAGACCCAGTACTTC.

The DNA of the CDR3 is TGCGCCAGCAGCCAGAGGATCACCGGGGAGCTGTTTTTT. This codes for CASSQRITGELFF. The chain is built from TRBV4-3 and TRBJ2-2, with D hard to call. Looked up from germline, CDR1 is LGHNA and CDR2 is YSLEER. With 3 bases removed from V and 4 bases from J, the gap between germline ends came to 6 bases. The CDR3 spans 13 residues.

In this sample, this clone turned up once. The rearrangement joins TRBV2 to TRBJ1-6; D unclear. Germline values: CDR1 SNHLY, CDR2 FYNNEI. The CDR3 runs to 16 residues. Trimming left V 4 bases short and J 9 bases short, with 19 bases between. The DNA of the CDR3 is TGTGCCAGCAGTGGGGCTCGGTCGGTGTTAGGTTCACCCCTCCACTTT. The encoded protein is CASSGARSVLGSPLHF.

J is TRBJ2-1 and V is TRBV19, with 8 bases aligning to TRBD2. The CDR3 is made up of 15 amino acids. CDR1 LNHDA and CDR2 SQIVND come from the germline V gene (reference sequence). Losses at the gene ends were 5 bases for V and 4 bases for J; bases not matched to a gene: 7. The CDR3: CASSLLAGLYNEQFF. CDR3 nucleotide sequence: TGTGCCAGTAGTCTATTAGCGGGGCTGTACAATGAGCAGTTCTTC.

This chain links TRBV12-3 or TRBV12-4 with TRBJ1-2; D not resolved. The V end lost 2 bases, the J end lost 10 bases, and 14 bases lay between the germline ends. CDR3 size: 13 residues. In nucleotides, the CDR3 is TGTGCCAGCAGTTTAAGGTTCGGGAGATCCTACACCTTC. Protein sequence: CASSLRFGRSYTF.

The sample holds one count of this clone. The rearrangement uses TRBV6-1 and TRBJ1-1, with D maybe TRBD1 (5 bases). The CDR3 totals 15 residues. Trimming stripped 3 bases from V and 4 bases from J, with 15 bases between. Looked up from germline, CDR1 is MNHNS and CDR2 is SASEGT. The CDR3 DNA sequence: TGTGCCAGCAGTGATTCTGGGGGGATAGGCACTGAAGCTTTCTTT. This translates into CASSDSGGIGTEAFF.

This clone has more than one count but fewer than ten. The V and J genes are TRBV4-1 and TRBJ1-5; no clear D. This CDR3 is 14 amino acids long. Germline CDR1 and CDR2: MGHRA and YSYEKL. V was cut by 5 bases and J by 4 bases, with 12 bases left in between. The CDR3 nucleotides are TGCGCCAGCAGCGACGCCGGGAGGAATCAGCCCCAGCATTTT. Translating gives CASSDAGRNQPQHF.